This TCR beta chain derives from a study of T cell changes during pregnancy in multiple sclerosis. Germline V lookup: CDR1 SGHVS, CDR2 FQNEAQ. CDR3 length: 15 amino acids. V was cut by 5 bases and J by 0 bases, with 10 bases left in between. TCRdb's copy holds only in-frame clones and misses some; the assay was immunoSEQ multiplex PCR. The table lists roughly 38,000 clones, 90% to 95% of them singletons. This receptor was obtained from a female donor in good health, enrolled as a control in a pregnancy study. The rearrangement uses TRBV7-8 and TRBJ1-4, with TRBD1 as a possible D gene (6 bases). Sequences were derived from CD4+ T cells from peripheral blood mononuclear cells, sampled in the second trimester of pregnancy. Here the CDR3 reads CASSPTGATNEKLFF. DNA for the CDR3: TGTGCCAGCAGCCCGACAGGTGCAACTAATGAAAAACTGTTTTTT.